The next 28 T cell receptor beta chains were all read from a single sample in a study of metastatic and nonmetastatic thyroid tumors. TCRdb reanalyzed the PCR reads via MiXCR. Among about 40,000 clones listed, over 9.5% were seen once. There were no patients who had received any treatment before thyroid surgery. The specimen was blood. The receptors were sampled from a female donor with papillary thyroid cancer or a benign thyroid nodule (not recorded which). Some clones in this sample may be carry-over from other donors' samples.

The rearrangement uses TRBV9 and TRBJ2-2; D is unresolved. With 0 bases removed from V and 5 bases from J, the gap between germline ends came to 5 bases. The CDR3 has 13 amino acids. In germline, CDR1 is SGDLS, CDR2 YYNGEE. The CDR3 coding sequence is TGTGCCAGCAGCGTAGGAGGAACCGGGGAGCTGTTTTTT. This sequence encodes CASSVGGTGELFF.

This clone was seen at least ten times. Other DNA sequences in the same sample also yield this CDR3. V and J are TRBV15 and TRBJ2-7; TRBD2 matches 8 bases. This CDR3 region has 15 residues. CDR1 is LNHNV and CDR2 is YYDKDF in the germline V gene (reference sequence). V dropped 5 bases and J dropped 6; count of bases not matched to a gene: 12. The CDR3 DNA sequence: TGTGCCACCAGCCGACAGCGGGAGCGTTGGGTCGAGCAGTACTTC. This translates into CATSRQRERWVEQYF. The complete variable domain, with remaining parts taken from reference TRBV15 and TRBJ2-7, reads DAMVIQNPRYQVTQFGKPVTLSCSQTLNHNVMYWYQQKSSQAPKLLFHYYDKDFNNEADTPDNFQSRRPNTSFCFLDIRSPGLGDTAMYLCATSRQRERWVEQYFGPGTRLTVT.

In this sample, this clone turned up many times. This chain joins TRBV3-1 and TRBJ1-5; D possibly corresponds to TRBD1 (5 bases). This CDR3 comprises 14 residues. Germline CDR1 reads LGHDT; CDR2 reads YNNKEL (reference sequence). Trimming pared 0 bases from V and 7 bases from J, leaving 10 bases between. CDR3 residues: CASSQDGARQPQHF. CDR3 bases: TGTGCCAGCAGCCAAGACGGGGCGCGGCAGCCCCAGCATTTT.

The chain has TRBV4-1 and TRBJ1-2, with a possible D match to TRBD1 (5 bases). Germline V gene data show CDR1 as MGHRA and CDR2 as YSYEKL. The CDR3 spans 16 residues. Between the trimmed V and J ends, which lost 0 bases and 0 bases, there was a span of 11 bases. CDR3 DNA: TGCGCCAGCAGCCAAGATCCAGGCAGGGCTAACTATGGCTACACCTTC. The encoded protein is CASSQDPGRANYGYTF.

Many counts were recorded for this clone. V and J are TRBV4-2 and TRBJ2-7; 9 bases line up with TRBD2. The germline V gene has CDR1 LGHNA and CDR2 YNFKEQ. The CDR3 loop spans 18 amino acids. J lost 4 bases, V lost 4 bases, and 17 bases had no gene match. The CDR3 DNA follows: TGTGCCAGCAGCCCAGATGCGTGGGGCGGGAGGGCCCAGTACGAGCAGTACTTC. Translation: CASSPDAWGGRAQYEQYF.

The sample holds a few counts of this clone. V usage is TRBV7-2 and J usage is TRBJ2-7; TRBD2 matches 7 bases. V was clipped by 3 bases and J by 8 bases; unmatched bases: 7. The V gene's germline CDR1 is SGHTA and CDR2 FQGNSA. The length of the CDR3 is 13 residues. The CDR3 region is CASSFLGEGKQYF. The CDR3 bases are TGTGCCAGCAGCTTTTTGGGGGAGGGGAAGCAGTACTTC.

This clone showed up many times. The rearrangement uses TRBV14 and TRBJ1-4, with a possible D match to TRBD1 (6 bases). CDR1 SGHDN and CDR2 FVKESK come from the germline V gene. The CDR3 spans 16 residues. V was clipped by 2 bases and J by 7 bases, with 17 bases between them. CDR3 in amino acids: CASSQWSVRGGEKLFF. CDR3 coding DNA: TGTGCCAGCAGCCAATGGTCGGTCAGGGGCGGTGAAAAACTGTTTTTT.

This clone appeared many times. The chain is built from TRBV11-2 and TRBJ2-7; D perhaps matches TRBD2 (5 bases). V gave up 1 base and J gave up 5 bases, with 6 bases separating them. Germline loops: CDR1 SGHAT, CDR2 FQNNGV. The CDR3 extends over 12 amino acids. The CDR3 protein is CASSLAGNEQYF. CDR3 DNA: TGTGCCAGCAGCTTAGCGGGGAACGAGCAGTACTTC.

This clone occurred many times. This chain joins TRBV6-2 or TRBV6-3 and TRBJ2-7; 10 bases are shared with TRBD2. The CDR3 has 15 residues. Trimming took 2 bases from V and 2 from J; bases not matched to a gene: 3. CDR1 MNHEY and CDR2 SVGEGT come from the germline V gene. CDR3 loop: CASSYSGRAPYEQYF. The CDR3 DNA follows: TGTGCCAGCAGTTACAGCGGGAGGGCCCCCTACGAGCAGTACTTC.

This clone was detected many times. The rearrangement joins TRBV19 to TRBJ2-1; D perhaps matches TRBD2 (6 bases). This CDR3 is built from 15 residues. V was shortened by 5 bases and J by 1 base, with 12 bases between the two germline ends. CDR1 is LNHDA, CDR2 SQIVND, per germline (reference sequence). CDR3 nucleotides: TGTGCCAGTAGTTTACCCGGGACTTCCTACAATGAGCAGTTCTTC. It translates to CASSLPGTSYNEQFF. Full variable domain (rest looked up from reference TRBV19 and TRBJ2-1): DGGITQSPKYLFRKEGQNVTLSCEQNLNHDAMYWYRQDPGQGLRLIYYSQIVNDFQKGDIAEGYSVSREKKESFPLTVTSAQKNPTAFYLCASSLPGTSYNEQFFGPGTRLTVL.

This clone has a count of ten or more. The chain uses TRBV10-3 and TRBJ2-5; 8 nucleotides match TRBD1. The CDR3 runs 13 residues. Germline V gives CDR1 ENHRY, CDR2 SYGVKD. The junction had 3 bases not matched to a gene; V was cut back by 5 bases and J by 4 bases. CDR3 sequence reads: CAISKDRAETQYF. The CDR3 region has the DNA TGTGCCATCAGTAAGGACAGGGCAGAGACCCAGTACTTC.

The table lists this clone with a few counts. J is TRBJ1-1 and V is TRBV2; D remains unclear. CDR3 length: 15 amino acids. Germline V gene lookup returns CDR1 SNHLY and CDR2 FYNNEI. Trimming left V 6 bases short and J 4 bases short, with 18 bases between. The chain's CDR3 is CASSAGNIGSTEAFF. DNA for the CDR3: TGTGCCAGCAGCGCGGGGAACATTGGTTCCACTGAAGCTTTCTTT.

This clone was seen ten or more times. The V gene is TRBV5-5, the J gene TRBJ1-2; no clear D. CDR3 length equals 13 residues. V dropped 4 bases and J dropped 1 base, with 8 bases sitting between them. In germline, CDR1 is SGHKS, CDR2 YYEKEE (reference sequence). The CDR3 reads CASSRRGNYGYTF. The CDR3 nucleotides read TGTGCCAGCAGCCGCAGAGGTAACTATGGCTACACCTTC.

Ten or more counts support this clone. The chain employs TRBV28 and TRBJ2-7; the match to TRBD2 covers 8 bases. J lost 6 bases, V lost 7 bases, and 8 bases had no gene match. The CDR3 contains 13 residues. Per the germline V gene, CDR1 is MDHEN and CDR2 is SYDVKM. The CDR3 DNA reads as TGTGCCAGCATCCAGCGGGAGACGAGCGAGCAGTACTTC. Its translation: CASIQRETSEQYF.

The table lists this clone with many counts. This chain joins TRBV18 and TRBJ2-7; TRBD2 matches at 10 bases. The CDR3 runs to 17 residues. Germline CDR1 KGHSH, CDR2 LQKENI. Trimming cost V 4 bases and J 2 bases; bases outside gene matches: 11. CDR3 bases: TGTGCCAGCTCACTCCGGGGACTAGCGCCTCGCACCTACGAGCAGTACTTC. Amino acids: CASSLRGLAPRTYEQYF.

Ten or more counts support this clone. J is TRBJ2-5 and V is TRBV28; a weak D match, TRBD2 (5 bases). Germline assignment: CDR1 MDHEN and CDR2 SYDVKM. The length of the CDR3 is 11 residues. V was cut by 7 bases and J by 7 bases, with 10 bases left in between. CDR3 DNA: TGTGCCAGCACGTCAGAGGGGACCCAGTACTTC. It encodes CASTSEGTQYF.

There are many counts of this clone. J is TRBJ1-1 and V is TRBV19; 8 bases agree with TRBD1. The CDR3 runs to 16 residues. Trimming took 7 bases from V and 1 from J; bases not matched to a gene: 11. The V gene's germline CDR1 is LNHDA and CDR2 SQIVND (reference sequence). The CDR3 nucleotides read TGTGCCAGTAACCCAACAGGGGGTTGGGGGAACACTGAAGCTTTCTTT. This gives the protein CASNPTGGWGNTEAFF.

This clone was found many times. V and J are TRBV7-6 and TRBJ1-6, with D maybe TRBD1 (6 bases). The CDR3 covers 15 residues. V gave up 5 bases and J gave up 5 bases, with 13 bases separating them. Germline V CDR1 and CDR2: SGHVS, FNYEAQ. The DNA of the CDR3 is TGTGCCAGCAGCCAGGACAGCGGTAATAATTCACCCCTCCACTTT. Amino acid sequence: CASSQDSGNNSPLHF.

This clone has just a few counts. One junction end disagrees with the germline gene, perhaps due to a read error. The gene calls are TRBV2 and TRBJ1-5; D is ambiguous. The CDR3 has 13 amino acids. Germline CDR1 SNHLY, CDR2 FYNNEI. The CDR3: CANHPEINQPQNF. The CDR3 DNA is TGTGCCAACCACCCGGAAATAAATCAGCCCCAGAATTTT.

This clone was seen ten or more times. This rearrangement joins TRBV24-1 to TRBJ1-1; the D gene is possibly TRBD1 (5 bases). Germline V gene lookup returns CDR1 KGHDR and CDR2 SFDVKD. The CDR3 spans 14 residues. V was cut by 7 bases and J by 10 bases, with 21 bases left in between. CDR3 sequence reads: CATRWWGSPPGAFF. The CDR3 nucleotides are TGTGCCACCAGGTGGTGGGGGAGCCCCCCTGGAGCTTTCTTT.

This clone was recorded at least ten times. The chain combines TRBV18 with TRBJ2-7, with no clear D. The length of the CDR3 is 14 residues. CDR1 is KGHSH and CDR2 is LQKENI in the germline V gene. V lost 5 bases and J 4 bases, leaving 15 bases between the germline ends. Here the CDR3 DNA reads TGTGCCAGCTCATCTACCAACTCTCAGTACGAGCAGTACTTC. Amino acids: CASSSTNSQYEQYF.

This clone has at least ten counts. CDR3 nucleotides: TGTGCCAGCAGCCATGGGCAGGGGGACACTGAAGCTTTCTTT. Amino acid sequence: CASSHGQGDTEAFF. The V and J genes are TRBV3-1 and TRBJ1-1; 7 bases line up with TRBD1. The germline V gene encodes CDR1 LGHDT and CDR2 YNNKEL (reference sequence). The CDR3 loop spans 14 amino acids. V lost 3 bases, J lost 3 bases, and 4 bases stayed unmatched. The full variable domain, rest sourced from reference TRBV3-1 and TRBJ1-1, is DTAVSQTPKYLVTQMGNDKSIKCEQNLGHDTMYWYKQDSKKFLKIMFSYNNKELIINETVPNRFSPKSPDKAHLNLHINSLELGDSAVYFCASSHGQGDTEAFFGQGTRLTVV.

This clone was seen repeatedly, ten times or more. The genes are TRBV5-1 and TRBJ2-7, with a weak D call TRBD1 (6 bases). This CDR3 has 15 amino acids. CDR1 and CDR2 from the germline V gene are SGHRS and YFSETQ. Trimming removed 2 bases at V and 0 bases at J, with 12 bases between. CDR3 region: CASSLRQGSSYEQYF. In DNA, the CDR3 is TGCGCCAGCAGCTTAAGGCAGGGGAGCTCCTACGAGCAGTACTTC.

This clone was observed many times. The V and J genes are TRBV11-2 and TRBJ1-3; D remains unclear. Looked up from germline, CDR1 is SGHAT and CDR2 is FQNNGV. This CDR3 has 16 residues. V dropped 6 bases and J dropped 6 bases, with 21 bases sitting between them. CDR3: CASRQSGYRRVNTIYF. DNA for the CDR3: TGTGCCAGCAGACAAAGCGGCTACCGGAGAGTAAACACCATATATTTT.

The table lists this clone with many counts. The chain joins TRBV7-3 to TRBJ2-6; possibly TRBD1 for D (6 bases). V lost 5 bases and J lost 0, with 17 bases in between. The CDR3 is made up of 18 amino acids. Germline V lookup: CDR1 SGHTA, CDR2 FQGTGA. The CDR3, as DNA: TGTGCCAGCAGCAACCGGGACAAGTCCTTCTCTGGGGCCAACGTCCTGACTTTC. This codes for CASSNRDKSFSGANVLTF.

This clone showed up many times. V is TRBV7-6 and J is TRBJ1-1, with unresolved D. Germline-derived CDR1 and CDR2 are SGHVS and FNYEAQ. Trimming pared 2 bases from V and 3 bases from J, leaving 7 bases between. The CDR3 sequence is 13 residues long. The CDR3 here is CASSLFLDTEAFF. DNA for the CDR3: TGTGCCAGCAGCTTATTTCTAGACACTGAAGCTTTCTTT.

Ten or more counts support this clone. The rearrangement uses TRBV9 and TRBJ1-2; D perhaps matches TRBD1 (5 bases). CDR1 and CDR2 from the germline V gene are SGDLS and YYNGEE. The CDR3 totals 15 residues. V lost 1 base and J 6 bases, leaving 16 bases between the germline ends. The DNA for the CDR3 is TGTGCCAGCAGCGTATGGGGTCGGGGCGAAAATGGCTACACCTTC. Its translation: CASSVWGRGENGYTF.

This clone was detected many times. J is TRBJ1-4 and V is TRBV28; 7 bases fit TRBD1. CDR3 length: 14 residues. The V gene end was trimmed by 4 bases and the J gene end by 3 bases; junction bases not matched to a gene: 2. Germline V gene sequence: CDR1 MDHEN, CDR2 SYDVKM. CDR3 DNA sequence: TGTGCCAGCAGTTCAGGGACAGCTAATGAAAAACTGTTTTTT. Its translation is CASSSGTANEKLFF.